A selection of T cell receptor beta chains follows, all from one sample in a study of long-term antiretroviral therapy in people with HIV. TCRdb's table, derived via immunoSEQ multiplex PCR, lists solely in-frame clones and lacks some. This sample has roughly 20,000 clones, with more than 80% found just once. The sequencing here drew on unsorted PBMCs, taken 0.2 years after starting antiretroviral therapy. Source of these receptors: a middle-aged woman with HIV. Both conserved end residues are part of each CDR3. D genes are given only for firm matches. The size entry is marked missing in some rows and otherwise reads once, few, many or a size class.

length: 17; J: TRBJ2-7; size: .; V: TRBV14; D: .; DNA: TGTGCCAGCAGCCAAGTAAGGGGCGCCCAATTATACGACGAGCAGTACTTC; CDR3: CASSQVRGAQLYDEQYF
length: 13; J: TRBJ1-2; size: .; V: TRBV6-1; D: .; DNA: TGTGCCAGCAGTGAATGGGGGGCTGTTGGCTACACCTTC; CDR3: CASSEWGAVGYTF
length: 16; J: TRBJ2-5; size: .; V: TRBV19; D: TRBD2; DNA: TGTGCCAGTAGTGGGGGGACTAGCGGGGGATGGGAGACCCAGTACTTC; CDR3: CASSGGTSGGWETQYF
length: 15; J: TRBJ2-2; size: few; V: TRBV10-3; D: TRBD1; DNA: TGTGCCATCAGTGGAGACAGGGGTAGAACCGGGGAGCTGTTTTTT; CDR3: CAISGDRGRTGELFF
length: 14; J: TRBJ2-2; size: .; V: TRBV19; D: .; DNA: TGTGCCACCCTGGGGCTAGCGAACACCGGGGAGCTGTTTTTT; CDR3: CATLGLANTGELFF
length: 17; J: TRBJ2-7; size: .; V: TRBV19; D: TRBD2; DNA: TGTGCCAGTAGTATTACCCATTCCCCGGGACTAGACGGCGAGCAGTACTTC; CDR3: CASSITHSPGLDGEQYF
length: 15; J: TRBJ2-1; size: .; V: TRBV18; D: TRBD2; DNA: TGTGCCAGCTCATCCCCCGGGACTAGCGCCAATGAGCAGTTCTTC; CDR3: CASSSPGTSANEQFF
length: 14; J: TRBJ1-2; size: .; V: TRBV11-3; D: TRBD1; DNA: TGTGCCAGCAGCTTAGGACAGGGCCTAGGTGGCTACACCTTC; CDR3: CASSLGQGLGGYTF
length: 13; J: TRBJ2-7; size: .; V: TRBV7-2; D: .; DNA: TGTGCCAGCAGCTTGATGGATTACTACGAGCAGTACTTC; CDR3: CASSLMDYYEQYF
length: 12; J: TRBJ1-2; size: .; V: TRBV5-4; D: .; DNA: TGTGCCAGCAGCTTGTCCCTAGGGGCCTACACCTTC; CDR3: CASSLSLGAYTF
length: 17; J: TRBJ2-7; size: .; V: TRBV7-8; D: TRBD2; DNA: TGTGCCAGCAGCTTCGGGAGGACTAGCGGGGTAGCGGGGGAGCAGTACTTC; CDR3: CASSFGRTSGVAGEQYF
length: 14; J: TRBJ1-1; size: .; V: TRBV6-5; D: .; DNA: TGTGCCAGCAGTCCGCCGGGGCGAGGGACTGAAGCTTTCTTT; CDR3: CASSPPGRGTEAFF
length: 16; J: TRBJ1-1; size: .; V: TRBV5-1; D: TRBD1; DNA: TGCGCCAGCAGCTCCCGAGCGACAGGGGGGAGCACTGAAGCTTTCTTT; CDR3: CASSSRATGGSTEAFF
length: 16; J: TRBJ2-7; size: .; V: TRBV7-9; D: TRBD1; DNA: TGTGCCAGCAGCCCAGGGGGTGGCCACGACTTCTACGAGCAGTACTTC; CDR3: CASSPGGGHDFYEQYF
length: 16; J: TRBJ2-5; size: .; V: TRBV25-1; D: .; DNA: TGTGCCAGCAGTGATCCTCCTTCAGGGCTCCAAGAGACCCAGTACTTC; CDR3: CASSDPPSGLQETQYF
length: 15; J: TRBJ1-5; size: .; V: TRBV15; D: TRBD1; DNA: TGTGCCACCAGCAGTTTTACAGGGGTTCATCAGCCCCAGCATTTT; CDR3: CATSSFTGVHQPQHF
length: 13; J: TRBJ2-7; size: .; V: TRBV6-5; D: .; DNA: TGTGCCACCAGGGACGGGGATATTGGCGAGCAGTACTTC; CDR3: CATRDGDIGEQYF
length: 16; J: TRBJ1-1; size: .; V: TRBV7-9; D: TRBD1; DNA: TGTGCCAGCAGCGCGGGACAGGGAAGGGTGAACACTGAAGCTTTCTTT; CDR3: CASSAGQGRVNTEAFF
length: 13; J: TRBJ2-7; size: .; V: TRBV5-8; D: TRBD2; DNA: TGTGCCAGCAGCTTGGCTAGCGGGAGGGCCAACGGCTTC; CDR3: CASSLASGRANGF
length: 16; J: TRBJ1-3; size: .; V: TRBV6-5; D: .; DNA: TGTGCCAGCAGTTACTCCATTCCAGGGGCGGGAAACACCATATATTTT; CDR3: CASSYSIPGAGNTIYF
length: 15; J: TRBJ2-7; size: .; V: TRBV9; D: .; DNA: TGTGCCAGCAGCGTAGATAACAGAGGGATCTACGAGCAGTACTTC; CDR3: CASSVDNRGIYEQYF
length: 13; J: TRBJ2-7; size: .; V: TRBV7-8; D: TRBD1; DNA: TGTGCCAGCAGCTACAGGGGTGGCTACGAGCAGTACTTC; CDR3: CASSYRGGYEQYF
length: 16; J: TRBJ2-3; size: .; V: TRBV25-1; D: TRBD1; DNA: TGTGCCAGCAGTGAATCGACAGGGGGATTTTCAGATACGCAGTATTTT; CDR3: CASSESTGGFSDTQYF
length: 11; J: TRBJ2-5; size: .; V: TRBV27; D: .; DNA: TGTGCCAGCAGTTCGCAAGAGACCCAGTACTTC; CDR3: CASSSQETQYF
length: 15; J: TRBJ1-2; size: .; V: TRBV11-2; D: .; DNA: TGTGCCAGCAGCTTCCCCCCAGGGGTGATTTATGGCTACACCTTC; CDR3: CASSFPPGVIYGYTF
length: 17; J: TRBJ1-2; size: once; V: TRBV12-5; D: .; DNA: TGTGCTAGTGCTGTTTATCCCCCGCAACACGGGGGGAACGGCTACACCTTC; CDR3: CASAVYPPQHGGNGYTF
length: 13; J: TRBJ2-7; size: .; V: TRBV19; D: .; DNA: TGTGCCAGTAGTATGGACGAGACCTACGAGCAGTACTTC; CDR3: CASSMDETYEQYF
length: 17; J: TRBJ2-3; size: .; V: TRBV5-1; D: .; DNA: TGCGCCAGCAGCGACGGCTTCGGTGGGAACCCCACAGATACGCAGTATTTT; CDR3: CASSDGFGGNPTDTQYF
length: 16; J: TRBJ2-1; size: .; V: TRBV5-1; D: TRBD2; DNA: TGCGCCAGCAGCTCGGGTAGCGGGAGGGGGTACAATGAGCAGTTCTTC; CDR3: CASSSGSGRGYNEQFF
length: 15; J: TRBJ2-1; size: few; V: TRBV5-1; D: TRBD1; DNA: TGCGCCAGCAGCTTGGCAGGGGGCTTCTACAATGAGCAGTTCTTC; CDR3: CASSLAGGFYNEQFF
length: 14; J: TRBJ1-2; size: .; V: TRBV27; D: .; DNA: TGTGCCAGCAGTTCAGGGTTCTCTAACTATGGCTACACCTTC; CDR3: CASSSGFSNYGYTF
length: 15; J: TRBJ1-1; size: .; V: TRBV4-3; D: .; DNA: TGCGCCAGCAGCCAAGATGGGGGGGCGGACACTGAAGCTTTCTTT; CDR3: CASSQDGGADTEAFF
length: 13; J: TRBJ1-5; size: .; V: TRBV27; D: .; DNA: TGTGCCAGCAGTAGAACAGGGCGCCAGCCCCAGCATTTT; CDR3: CASSRTGRQPQHF
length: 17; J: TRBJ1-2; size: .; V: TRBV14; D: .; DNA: TGTGCCAGCAGCCGAATTACCCCTAGTCAGGCCAACTATGGCTACACCTTC; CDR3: CASSRITPSQANYGYTF
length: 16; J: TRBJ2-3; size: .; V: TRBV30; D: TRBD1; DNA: TGTGCCTGGAGTCTCGACAGGGTAGTTTTCGCAGATACGCAGTATTTT; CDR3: CAWSLDRVVFADTQYF
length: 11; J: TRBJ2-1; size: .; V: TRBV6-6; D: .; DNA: TGTGCCAGCAGCCCCGGTTGGGAGCAGTTCTTC; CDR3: CASSPGWEQFF
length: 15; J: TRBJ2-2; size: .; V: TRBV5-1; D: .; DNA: TGCGCCAGCAGCTTGCTGTCTAGTGCGGGCGGGGAGCTGTTTTTT; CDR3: CASSLLSSAGGELFF
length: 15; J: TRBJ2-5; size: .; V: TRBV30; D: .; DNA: TGTGCCTGGGCGGGGCGAGATGTCTCTCAAGAGACCCAGTACTTC; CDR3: CAWAGRDVSQETQYF
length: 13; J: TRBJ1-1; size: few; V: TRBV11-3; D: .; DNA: TGTGCCAGCAGCTTAGCGGGGGGGACTGAAGCTTTCTTT; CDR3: CASSLAGGTEAFF
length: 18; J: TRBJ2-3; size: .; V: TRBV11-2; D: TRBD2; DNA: TGTGCCAGCAGCTTAGAAAAAGGGGCGGGGGGGCGGACAGATACGCAGTATTTT; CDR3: CASSLEKGAGGRTDTQYF
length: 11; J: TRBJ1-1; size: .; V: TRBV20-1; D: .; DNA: TGCAGTGCTGGAGAGGGCACTGAAGCTTTCTTT; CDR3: CSAGEGTEAFF
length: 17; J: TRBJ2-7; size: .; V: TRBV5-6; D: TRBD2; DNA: TGTGCCAGCAGCTTAGTCGGGGGACTAGCGGGAGGCGTCGAGCAGTACTTC; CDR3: CASSLVGGLAGGVEQYF
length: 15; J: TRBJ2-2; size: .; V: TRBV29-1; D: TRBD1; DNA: TGCAGCGTTGTGGGACAGGGGGCGAACACCGGGGAGCTGTTTTTT; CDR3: CSVVGQGANTGELFF